The 26 T cell receptor beta chains presented below share a single source sample, sequenced in a study of a mutant IDH1 vaccine in newly diagnosed glioma. No antigen is known for these receptors. The table came from immunoSEQ multiplex PCR; TCRdb's copy has only in-frame clones and leaves some out. Among tens of thousands of clones, 65% to 90% were seen once, and the ten largest hold about 17%. Specified time point: week 47, end of study. Every vaccination contained 300 ug of the mutant IDH1 20-mer peptide and was paired with topical imiquimod. This specimen was PBMCs, taken from a glioma patient whose treatment included an IDH1 peptide vaccine. These TCRs come from a man aged 18 to 29 with glioma. Some clones in this sample may be carry-over from other donors' samples.

The chain links TRBV30 to TRBJ2-4, with 8 bases lining up with TRBD1. The trim removed 7 bases at V and 1 base at J, leaving 6 bases unmatched. The length of the CDR3 is 14 residues. Germline V gives CDR1 GTSNPN, CDR2 SVGIG (reference sequence). CDR3: CASGQGAAKNIQYF. The CDR3 nucleotides read TGTGCCTCGGGCCAGGGGGCTGCCAAAAACATTCAGTACTTC.

The chain is built from TRBV7-2 and TRBJ1-1, with a weak D call TRBD1 (6 bases). The CDR3 is 12 amino acids. Germline V lookup: CDR1 SGHTA, CDR2 FQGNSA. Between the trimmed V and J ends, which lost 3 bases and 8 bases, there was a span of 10 bases. CDR3 DNA sequence: TGTGCCAGCAGCTTCAGGGGAGGGGAAGCTTTCTTT. Protein product: CASSFRGGEAFF.

The V gene is TRBV7-2, the J gene TRBJ2-2; D is possibly TRBD2 (6 bases). CDR1 is SGHTA and CDR2 is FQGNSA in the germline V gene. This CDR3 spans 14 amino acids. The ends were cut back, 5 bases at V and 6 bases at J, with 13 bases in the middle. The CDR3 bases are TGTGCCAGCAGCCATATTCAGCGGGCCGGGGAGCTGTTTTTT. Amino acids: CASSHIQRAGELFF.

Concerning this clone: The same CDR3 arises from other DNA sequences in this sample as well. V and J are TRBV5-6 and TRBJ2-7; D unresolved. This CDR3 has 12 amino acids. V was cut by 0 bases and J by 3 bases, with 4 bases left in between. Germline V gene data show CDR1 as SGHDT and CDR2 as YYEEEE. In DNA, the CDR3 is TGTGCCAGCAGCTTGGGAGGCTACGAGCAGTACTTC. Translated: CASSLGGYEQYF.

This chain uses TRBV6-1 with TRBJ2-6; no firm D call. V lost 3 bases, J lost 0 bases, and 3 bases lay in between. CDR1 and CDR2 from the germline V gene are MNHNS and SASEGT. CDR3 length: 14 residues. This chain's CDR3 is CASSDNSGANVLTF. In DNA, the CDR3 is TGTGCCAGCAGTGACAACTCTGGGGCCAACGTCCTGACTTTC.

The chain links TRBV25-1 to TRBJ1-1, with D possibly being TRBD1 (6 bases). The CDR3 runs to 15 residues. Per the germline V gene, CDR1 is MGHDK and CDR2 is SYGVNS. The V gene lost 2 bases and the J gene lost 1 base, with 11 bases spanning the gap. The CDR3 sequence: CASSEPGARNTEAFF. CDR3 nucleotide sequence: TGTGCCAGCAGTGAACCGGGGGCAAGGAACACTGAAGCTTTCTTT.

The J gene is TRBJ1-2, the V gene TRBV10-2; D not certain. V was trimmed by 4 bases and J by 0 bases, leaving 12 bases between them. The CDR3 has 15 amino acids. CDR1 and CDR2 from the germline V gene are WSHSY and SAAADI. The CDR3 DNA follows: TGCGCCAGCAGTGGACACCAGAACCCTAACTATGGCTACACCTTC. Translating it yields CASSGHQNPNYGYTF.

The chain is built from TRBV9 and TRBJ1-3, with a possible D match to TRBD1 (5 bases). The V end was cut by 2 bases, the J end by 0 bases, with 12 bases between. The CDR3 runs 16 residues. Germline lookup yields CDR1 SGDLS and CDR2 YYNGEE. The CDR3 protein is CASSVDLQGSGNTIYF. The CDR3 DNA follows: TGTGCCAGCAGCGTGGATCTCCAGGGCTCTGGAAACACCATATATTTT. Supplemented by reference TRBV9 and TRBJ1-3, the full variable domain reads DSGVTQTPKHLITATGQRVTLRCSPRSGDLSVYWYQQSLDQGLQFLIQYYNGEERAKGNILERFSAQQFPDLHSELNLSSLELGDSALYFCASSVDLQGSGNTIYFGEGSWLTVV.

This rearrangement joins TRBV5-1 to TRBJ2-3; D not resolved. Deletions cut 0 bases from V and 2 bases from J, with 10 bases between. Germline CDR1 and CDR2: SGHRS and YFSETQ. This CDR3 region has 15 residues. The CDR3 DNA reads as TGCGCCAGCAGCTTGGGGCCGGGCCTCACAGATACGCAGTATTTT. Translation gives CASSLGPGLTDTQYF.

The chain has TRBV7-2 and TRBJ2-2, with 9 bases lining up with TRBD2. Unmatched junction bases numbered 16, after V lost 7 bases and J lost 7 bases. Germline V gene sequence: CDR1 SGHTA, CDR2 FQGNSA. The CDR3 covers 17 residues. The CDR3 loop is CASTPTRGGAGVGELFF. The CDR3 bases are TGTGCCAGCACTCCTACTCGCGGGGGGGCCGGGGTCGGGGAGCTGTTTTTT.

This clone was found a few times. This chain uses TRBV27 with TRBJ1-6; TRBD1 might be the D (6 bases). Trimming took off 5 bases at V and 8 bases at J, with 13 bases between the two ends. The germline CDR1 and CDR2 sequences are MNHEY and SMNVEV (reference sequence). The CDR3 sequence is 14 residues long. CDR3 sequence reads: CASSAPGQHSPLHF. CDR3 DNA sequence: TGTGCCAGCAGTGCCCCCGGACAGCATTCACCCCTCCACTTT.

The chain employs TRBV10-3 and TRBJ1-5; D call uncertain. The CDR3 runs to 13 residues. V was pared by 6 bases and J by 2 bases, with 8 bases between. Germline lookup yields CDR1 ENHRY and CDR2 SYGVKD. In nucleotides, the CDR3 is TGTGCCATCAGCCCAGTGGGCAATCAGCCCCAGCATTTT. Translating gives CAISPVGNQPQHF.

The V call is TRBV5-4, the J call TRBJ1-6, with D possibly TRBD1 on 5 matching bases. The length of the CDR3 is 14 residues. Trimming removed 4 bases from V and 3 bases from J, with 8 bases in between. CDR1 and CDR2 (germline): SGHNT, YYREEE (reference sequence). CDR3 protein: CASSATGYNSPLHF. CDR3 DNA: TGTGCCAGCAGCGCCACAGGCTATAATTCACCCCTCCACTTT.

The rearrangement uses TRBV30 and TRBJ1-2; D unresolved. Per the germline V gene, CDR1 is GTSNPN and CDR2 is SVGIG (reference sequence). The CDR3 is 14 residues long. Trimming cost V 1 base and J 6 bases, with 15 bases left between them. In DNA, the CDR3 is TGTGCCTGGAGTGAATTGGCCCTGACGGATGGCTACACCTTC. Amino acid sequence: CAWSELALTDGYTF.

The chain uses TRBV5-4 and TRBJ1-2, with D possibly matching TRBD1 (5 bases). V was trimmed by 1 base and J by 6 bases, leaving 10 bases between them. CDR3 length: 13 residues. Germline V gene data show CDR1 as SGHNT and CDR2 as YYREEE (reference sequence). This CDR3 is CASSLIGGNGYTF. The CDR3 nucleotides are TGTGCCAGCAGCTTGATCGGGGGGAATGGCTACACCTTC.

This clone was detected a few times. V and J are TRBV30 and TRBJ1-1; the D gene is possibly TRBD1 (6 bases). The CDR3 is 15 amino acids. CDR1 and CDR2 (germline): GTSNPN, SVGIG (reference sequence). V lost 2 bases, J lost 5 bases, and 18 bases lay in between. The chain's CDR3 is CAWSTFGGGRTEAFF. CDR3 bases: TGTGCCTGGAGTACCTTTGGAGGGGGGAGAACTGAAGCTTTCTTT.

The gene calls are TRBV4-3 and TRBJ2-7; D is unclear. Trimming removed 5 bases at V and 0 bases at J, with 14 bases between. CDR1 is LGHNA, CDR2 YSLEER, per germline. The CDR3 is 15 residues long. CDR3 DNA sequence: TGCGCCAGCAGCAAAACAGTCTCCAACTCCTACGAGCAGTACTTC. Protein product: CASSKTVSNSYEQYF.

CDR3 bases: TGTGCCAGCAGTTCCAGGGTGAATCAGCCCCAGCATTTT. The encoded protein is CASSSRVNQPQHF. This sequence joins TRBV6-6 and TRBJ1-5; the D gene is possibly TRBD1 (5 bases). The germline CDR1 and CDR2 sequences are MNHNY and SVGAGI (reference sequence). The CDR3 consists of 13 residues. V was clipped by 4 bases and J by 4 bases, with 8 bases between them.

V gene TRBV10-3 combines with J gene TRBJ1-4, with 8 bases that match TRBD1. The CDR3 totals 14 residues. Germline V gene sequence: CDR1 ENHRY, CDR2 SYGVKD. V lost 5 bases and J lost 6; bases outside the gene matches: 5. The CDR3 loop is CAISPSTGDEKLFF. The CDR3 nucleotides are TGTGCCATCAGTCCTTCGACAGGGGATGAAAAACTGTTTTTT.

The rearrangement joins TRBV5-1 to TRBJ2-5; no reliable D call. The V end lost 4 bases, the J end lost 2 bases, and 9 bases lay between the germline ends. This CDR3 has 13 residues. Germline assignment: CDR1 SGHRS and CDR2 YFSETQ. CDR3 sequence reads: CASSTRSQETQYF. In DNA form, the CDR3 reads TGCGCCAGCAGCACCCGGAGTCAAGAGACCCAGTACTTC.

This chain uses TRBV5-5 with TRBJ2-7; tentatively, D is TRBD2 (6 bases). CDR1 and CDR2 (germline): SGHKS, YYEKEE (reference sequence). The CDR3 is 17 residues long. The V end was cut by 0 bases, the J end by 3 bases, with 19 bases between. For the CDR3, the DNA is TGTGCCAGCAGCTTGGTCGGTGGGGGGATTGGCGGCTACGAGCAGTACTTC. Protein product: CASSLVGGGIGGYEQYF.

This chain connects TRBV7-2 to TRBJ2-1, with 10 bases aligning to TRBD1. The CDR3 has 15 amino acids. Trimming at V came to 4 bases and at J to 4 bases, leaving 4 bases not matched to a gene. The germline V gene encodes CDR1 SGHTA and CDR2 FQGNSA. CDR3 amino acids: CASSYRQGAYNEQFF. CDR3 nucleotides: TGTGCCAGCAGCTACCGACAGGGGGCTTACAATGAGCAGTTCTTC. The complete variable domain, with remaining parts taken from reference TRBV7-2 and TRBJ2-1, reads GAGVSQSPSNKVTEKGKDVELRCDPISGHTALYWYRQSLGQGLEFLIYFQGNSAPDKSGLPSDRFSAERTGGSVSTLTIQRTQQEDSAVYLCASSYRQGAYNEQFFGPGTRLTVL.

This clone was counted a few times. The chain couples TRBV7-3 to TRBJ1-1; D is unclear. This CDR3 is 14 amino acids long. V lost 2 bases and J 1 base, leaving 8 bases between the germline ends. From germline, CDR1 is SGHTA and CDR2 FQGTGA. The CDR3 DNA reads as TGTGCCAGCAGCTTATCTGCAGGGAACACTGAAGCTTTCTTT. Its protein is CASSLSAGNTEAFF.

The J gene is TRBJ2-1, the V gene TRBV5-4, with 11 positions matching TRBD2. Trimming removed 4 bases from V and 6 bases from J; junction bases left unmatched: 9. This CDR3 has 16 amino acids. The germline CDR1 and CDR2 sequences are SGHNT and YYREEE (reference sequence). The DNA of the CDR3 is TGTGCCAGCAGCCCTAGCACTAGCGGGAGCCGCAATGAGCAGTTCTTC. Encoded protein: CASSPSTSGSRNEQFF.

J is TRBJ2-7 and V is TRBV4-3; perhaps D is TRBD1 or TRBD2 (6 bases each). The CDR3 has 15 amino acids. V was trimmed by 0 bases and J by 5 bases, leaving 14 bases between them. CDR1 and CDR2 from the germline V gene are LGHNA and YSLEER. The CDR3 coding sequence is TGCGCCAGCAGCCAAGACAGGGGACTCGGGAACGAGCAGTACTTC. This gives the protein CASSQDRGLGNEQYF.

The V gene is TRBV6-1, the J gene TRBJ1-5; TRBD1 is a possible D gene (6 bases). Germline assignment: CDR1 MNHNS and CDR2 SASEGT. This CDR3 region has 14 residues. Trimming took off 4 bases at V and 13 bases at J, with 20 bases between the two ends. CDR3 loop: CASSGGDTRPHQHF. The CDR3 region has the DNA TGTGCCAGCAGTGGTGGGGACACCCGACCGCATCAGCATTTT.